One T cell receptor beta chain is described in this entry. The antigen is unknown. The data were produced by immunoSEQ multiplex PCR, yet TCRdb's version contains in-frame clones alone and is incomplete. The sample lists roughly 68,000 clones, around 84% seen once, with about 1.6% in the top ten. These data are taken from a study of OX40 agonist ivuxolimab in advanced cancers. The wider study: Those treated in dose escalation had hepatocellular carcinoma, melanoma, renal cell cancer or head and neck cancer. Having had anti-PD-1, anti-PD-L1 or anti-CTLA-4 therapy before was allowed, and approximately 40% had some.

Study-level points and caveats: In CD8+ T cells, expanded clones were on average more numerous than in CD4+.

Germline assignment: CDR1 SGHDT and CDR2 YYEEEE. CDR3 length: 17 residues. The ends were cut back, 2 bases at V and 5 bases at J, with 20 bases in the middle. The chain combines TRBV5-6 with TRBJ1-5, with D possibly TRBD1 on 6 matching bases. The sample here was CD4+ or CD8+ T cells sorted from blood, taken in a trial of the OX40 agonist ivuxolimab. This clonotype originated in an adult with an advanced solid tumor such as melanoma, head and neck, liver or kidney cancer. The CDR3 region is CASSFNVRGGDHQPQHF. CDR3 nucleotide sequence: TGTGCCAGCAGCTTTAACGTCAGAGGGGGGGACCATCAGCCCCAGCATTTT.